Given below is one T cell receptor beta chain in context. Antigen: not known. This sample stems from a study of cytomegalovirus exposure and HLA in healthy donors. Study information: Unique TCRs numbering some 80 million, obtained from HLA-typed donors, made up an early data release.

The study ran its PCR with 60 Vbeta and 13 Jbeta primers. Libraries were prepared by immunoSEQ multiplex PCR; TCRdb keeps only in-frame clonotypes and omits some of them. The profile shows about 78,000 clones, 60% to 75% of them singletons. Healthy donors of bone marrow made up the group. Notes on the study in general: Rates of TCR association differed by HLA locus in a later analysis, with DRB1 highest and HLA-C lowest. The investigators catalogued 150 to 200 TCR beta chains as cytomegalovirus-associated.

The receptor comes from a woman aged 40 to 50 in good health and CMV-seropositive. The sequenced sample was PBMCs.

The DNA for the CDR3 is TGTGCCAGCAGTGACCTACTAGCGGGGGCATCCTACAATGAGCAGTTCTTC. Translating it yields CASSDLLAGASYNEQFF. J is TRBJ2-1 and V is TRBV2; 11 bases are shared with TRBD2. The CDR3 consists of 17 residues. Germline CDR1 is SNHLY and CDR2 is FYNNEI. The ends lost 3 bases at V and 1 base at J; junction bases unmatched: 5.